These T cell receptor beta chains were read from a single sample in a study of technical replicates of blood from a few donors. Sequencing was performed with immunoSEQ multiplex PCR; in TCRdb, only in-frame clones are kept and a portion is missing. This sample has about 83,000 clones; 95% to 97% occur once, and the top ten carry around 0.33%. The material sequenced was T cells isolated from PBMCs. The source is a human donor in good health. Both conserved end residues are part of each CDR3. Each record gives: V gene, D gene, clone size, J gene, CDR3 protein, CDR3 DNA. The D gene is left open where the match is weak. Size is stated for part of the rows, as once, few or many counts, or as a class when the clone is expanded.

>TRBV19|.|.|TRBJ2-7
CASSLRGNSYEQYF
TGTGCCAGTAGTCTACGGGGTAACTCCTACGAGCAGTACTTC
>TRBV5-4|.|.|TRBJ2-7
CASSFAWGMDRPNPYEQYF
TGTGCCAGCAGCTTTGCGTGGGGAATGGACAGACCGAACCCCTACGAGCAGTACTTC
>TRBV11-3|TRBD1|.|TRBJ2-7
CASSPLTGGKSEQYF
TGTGCCAGCAGCCCACTGACAGGGGGTAAGAGCGAGCAGTACTTC
>TRBV4-2|TRBD2|once|TRBJ2-1
CASSQALAGGREQFF
TGTGCCAGCAGCCAAGCCCTAGCGGGAGGACGTGAGCAGTTCTTC
>TRBV4-1|.|.|TRBJ1-1
CASSQGQYTEAFF
TGCGCCAGCAGCCAAGGCCAGTACACTGAAGCTTTCTTT
>TRBV27|.|.|TRBJ1-2
CASSLSQGNYGYTF
TGTGCCAGCAGTTTATCTCAGGGGAACTATGGCTACACCTTC
>TRBV27|.|.|TRBJ2-5
CASSLGYQETQYF
TGTGCCAGCAGTTTGGGCTACCAAGAGACCCAGTACTTC
>TRBV11-2|.|.|TRBJ2-1
CASSSRLSSYNEQFF
TGTGCCAGCAGCTCCCGGTTGAGCTCCTACAATGAGCAGTTCTTC
>TRBV11-2|TRBD1|.|TRBJ2-7
CASSLGTAFYEQYF
TGTGCCAGCAGCCTAGGGACAGCTTTTTACGAGCAGTACTTC
>TRBV11-2|TRBD1|.|TRBJ2-7
CASSQNPGQGAYEQYF
TGTGCCAGCAGCCAGAACCCGGGACAGGGGGCCTACGAGCAGTACTTC
>TRBV14|.|.|TRBJ1-1
CASSHLRAETNTEAFF
TGTGCCAGCAGCCACCTCAGGGCAGAGACGAACACTGAAGCTTTCTTT